The 30 T cell receptor beta chains below were found in one sample sequenced in a study of blood T cell repertoires in COVID-19. The method was immunoSEQ multiplex PCR; TCRdb's version includes in-frame clones alone and lacks a portion of them. This table holds roughly 250,000 clones, 65% to 85% found once. Sequencing was done on a sample of peripheral blood. These TCRs come from a person in their 70s with COVID-19, enrolled during active disease.

The V gene is TRBV4-3, the J gene TRBJ1-4; tentatively, D is TRBD1 (6 bases). The CDR3 sequence is 14 residues long. V lost 0 bases, J lost 12 bases, and 14 bases lay in between. Germline V gene lookup returns CDR1 LGHNA and CDR2 YSLEER. The CDR3, as DNA: TGCGCCAGCAGCCAAGATTGGGGGCGCCGGGAACTGTTTTTT. Translated: CASSQDWGRRELFF.

The gene calls are TRBV7-9 and TRBJ2-5; 8 bases agree with TRBD1. Germline CDR1 SEHNR, CDR2 FQNEAQ (reference sequence). This CDR3 is built from 16 residues. V lost 2 bases, J lost 7 bases, and 12 bases stayed unmatched. The CDR3 DNA follows: TGTGCCAGCAGCTTACGACAGGGGATTGAGATGGGGACCCAGTACTTC. It encodes CASSLRQGIEMGTQYF.

The rearrangement links TRBV27 to TRBJ2-2; 8 nucleotides agree with TRBD2. With 5 bases clipped from V and 6 bases from J, the junction kept 5 bases outside the gene matches. CDR1 is MNHEY and CDR2 is SMNVEV in the germline V gene (reference sequence). The CDR3 is 14 residues long. The CDR3 loop reads CASSGSGGPGELFF. The DNA for the CDR3 is TGTGCCAGCAGTGGGAGCGGGGGTCCCGGGGAGCTGTTTTTT.

J is TRBJ2-3 and V is TRBV7-9, with D possibly TRBD2 on 6 matching bases. The CDR3 runs to 13 residues. The germline V and J ends were trimmed by 4 bases and 3 bases, with 8 bases remaining between them. Germline V lookup: CDR1 SEHNR, CDR2 FQNEAQ (reference sequence). This chain's CDR3 is CASSWGTTDTQYF. CDR3 nucleotide sequence: TGTGCCAGCAGCTGGGGGACTACAGATACGCAGTATTTT.

V is TRBV20-1 and J is TRBJ2-3; D might be TRBD2 (5 bases). Deletions cut 4 bases from V and 0 bases from J, with 11 bases between. Germline assignment: CDR1 DFQATT and CDR2 SNEGSKA (reference sequence). The CDR3 totals 14 residues. CDR3 bases: TGCAGTGCTATTGACGGACTGAGCACAGATACGCAGTATTTT. Protein sequence: CSAIDGLSTDTQYF.

The V and J genes are TRBV2 and TRBJ1-5, with D hard to call. The V end lost 4 bases, the J end lost 0 bases, and 7 bases lay between the germline ends. Germline CDR1 reads SNHLY; CDR2 reads FYNNEI. The CDR3 totals 14 residues. CDR3 region: CASSGSYSNQPQHF. CDR3 bases: TGTGCCAGCAGTGGGAGCTATAGCAATCAGCCCCAGCATTTT. The full variable domain, completed using reference TRBV2 and TRBJ1-5, is EPEVTQTPSHQVTQMGQEVILRCVPISNHLYFYWYRQILGQKVEFLVSFYNNEISEKSEIFDDQFSVERPDGSNFTLKIRSTKLEDSAMYFCASSGSYSNQPQHFGDGTRLSIL.

As concerns this clone: An end of the junction does not agree with germline; a read error may underlie this. The genes are TRBV7-2 and TRBJ2-1; perhaps TRBD2 as D (6 bases). This CDR3 contains 11 residues. The V gene's germline CDR1 is SGHTA and CDR2 FQGNSA. The chain's CDR3 is CASSLLAGGIF. CDR3 nucleotide sequence: TGTGCCAGCAGCTTATTAGCTGGCGGGATCTTC.

The CDR3 nucleotides are TGTGCCAGCAAGTTGGGCGGGCAACAAGAGACCCAGTACTTC. Translation gives CASKLGGQQETQYF. The chain links TRBV5-4 to TRBJ2-5, with D perhaps TRBD2 (5 bases). The germline V gene has CDR1 SGHNT and CDR2 YYREEE (reference sequence). Trimming took 6 bases from V and 2 from J, leaving 14 bases between them. This CDR3 is 14 amino acids long.

This chain connects TRBV2 to TRBJ1-5; 7 bases align to TRBD1. Germline V lookup: CDR1 SNHLY, CDR2 FYNNEI. This CDR3 is built from 17 residues. J lost 0 bases, V lost 6 bases, and 11 bases had no gene match. CDR3 in DNA: TGTGCCAGCAGGGACCAGACAGGGATTAATAGCAATCAGCCCCAGCATTTT. It is translated as CASRDQTGINSNQPQHF. Supplemented by reference TRBV2 and TRBJ1-5, the full variable domain reads EPEVTQTPSHQVTQMGQEVILRCVPISNHLYFYWYRQILGQKVEFLVSFYNNEISEKSEIFDDQFSVERPDGSNFTLKIRSTKLEDSAMYFCASRDQTGINSNQPQHFGDGTRLSIL.

J is TRBJ1-5 and V is TRBV6-2 or TRBV6-3; no definite D call. CDR1 and CDR2 from the germline V gene are MNHEY and SVGEGT. The germline V and J ends were trimmed by 0 bases and 3 bases, with 6 bases remaining between them. The CDR3 is 14 residues long. For the CDR3, the DNA is TGTGCCAGCAGTTACTCTCAGGACAATCAGCCCCAGCATTTT. This sequence encodes CASSYSQDNQPQHF.

J is TRBJ1-5 and V is TRBV9; 7 positions agree with TRBD1. CDR1 and CDR2 (germline): SGDLS, YYNGEE. The V gene end was trimmed by 0 bases and the J gene end by 4 bases; junction bases not matched to a gene: 4. The CDR3 is made up of 15 amino acids. The CDR3 coding sequence is TGTGCCAGCAGCGTAGGGACAGGCTTAAATCAGCCCCAGCATTTT. Protein product: CASSVGTGLNQPQHF.

The chain links TRBV7-9 to TRBJ2-1, with 12 bases identical to TRBD2. Germline loops: CDR1 SEHNR, CDR2 FQNEAQ (reference sequence). Trimming at V came to 4 bases and at J to 7 bases, leaving 5 bases not matched to a gene. This CDR3 spans 15 amino acids. CDR3 DNA sequence: TGTGCCAGCAGCTCTAGCGGGAGGGCCTGGAATGAGCAGTTCTTC. Translated, it gives CASSSSGRAWNEQFF.

This chain uses TRBV6-2 or TRBV6-3 with TRBJ2-2; 7 bases match TRBD2. CDR1 is MNHEY, CDR2 SVGEGT, per germline. CDR3 length: 15 amino acids. J lost 0 bases, V lost 6 bases, and 4 bases had no gene match. The CDR3 sequence is CASSPAGANTGELFF. In nucleotides, the CDR3 is TGTGCCAGCAGCCCCGCGGGGGCGAACACCGGGGAGCTGTTTTTT.

The gene calls are TRBV6-6 and TRBJ1-3; TRBD1 agrees at 10 bases. Germline trimming cut 5 bases from V and 4 bases from J; bases unmatched to any gene: 5. CDR1 and CDR2 from the germline V gene are MNHNY and SVGAGI (reference sequence). The CDR3 runs 15 residues. In DNA, the CDR3 is TGTGCCAGCAGTGACAGGGGGCTAGCGGGAAACACCATATATTTT. Encoded protein: CASSDRGLAGNTIYF.

This CDR3 is CASSLGGLLQETQYF. The CDR3 DNA sequence: TGTGCCAGCAGCTTAGGGGGACTACTACAAGAGACCCAGTACTTC. J is TRBJ2-5 and V is TRBV7-3; 7 bases map to TRBD2. V gave up 2 bases and J gave up 2 bases; unmatched junction bases: 5. Per the germline V gene, CDR1 is SGHTA and CDR2 is FQGTGA. The CDR3 loop spans 15 amino acids.

V is TRBV20-1 and J is TRBJ2-7; TRBD1 might be the D (6 bases). Trimming stripped 3 bases from V and 0 bases from J, with 9 bases between. Per the germline V gene, CDR1 is DFQATT and CDR2 is SNEGSKA (reference sequence). CDR3 length: 13 amino acids. The CDR3 nucleotides are TGCAGTGCTAGTCACAGGGCCTCCTACGAGCAGTACTTC. Residues: CSASHRASYEQYF.

The J gene is TRBJ1-5, the V gene TRBV7-8, with 7 nucleotides matching TRBD1. In germline, CDR1 is SGHVS, CDR2 FQNEAQ. Trimming took 5 bases from V and 0 from J; bases not matched to a gene: 7. The CDR3 consists of 16 residues. Here the CDR3 DNA reads TGTGCCAGCAGCACTACAGGGGCAAATAGCAATCAGCCCCAGCATTTT. Amino acids: CASSTTGANSNQPQHF.

The rearrangement joins TRBV24-1 to TRBJ2-3; TRBD2 agrees at 12 bases. The J segment lost 2 bases and the V segment lost 4 bases, leaving 3 bases of the junction unmatched. Germline V gives CDR1 KGHDR, CDR2 SFDVKD. This CDR3 comprises 16 residues. As DNA, the CDR3 is TGTGCCACCAGTGAAGCTAGCGGGGGGGCCACAGATACGCAGTATTTT. It codes for CATSEASGGATDTQYF.

J is TRBJ2-5 and V is TRBV9, with D possibly being TRBD2 (6 bases). The germline CDR1 and CDR2 sequences are SGDLS and YYNGEE. This CDR3 is built from 14 residues. Trimming shortened V by 3 bases and J by 9 bases, and 18 bases separated the two germline ends. In DNA, the CDR3 is TGTGCCAGCAGCGGGAAACCACCTACGGGGGCCCAGTACTTC. This translates into CASSGKPPTGAQYF.

The chain employs TRBV6-6 and TRBJ2-7; 8 bases fit TRBD1. The CDR3 loop spans 14 amino acids. Losses at the gene ends were 6 bases for V and 2 bases for J; bases not matched to a gene: 6. Per the germline V gene, CDR1 is MNHNY and CDR2 is SVGAGI (reference sequence). The CDR3 protein is CASRRTGTTYEQYF. CDR3 nucleotides: TGTGCCAGCAGACGGACAGGGACCACCTACGAGCAGTACTTC.

In DNA, the CDR3 is TGCGCCAGCAGCCAAGGACAGGGCGCCTCCTATGGCTACACCTTC. Residues: CASSQGQGASYGYTF. The chain links TRBV4-1 to TRBJ1-2; TRBD1 matches at 7 bases. Germline values: CDR1 MGHRA, CDR2 YSYEKL. This CDR3 is built from 15 residues. Unmatched junction bases numbered 6, after V lost 1 base and J lost 4 bases.

The CDR3 DNA follows: TGTGCCAGCACCAGTGAGACAGTAGGTGGAAACACCATATATTTT. This encodes CASTSETVGGNTIYF. V is TRBV5-4 and J is TRBJ1-3, with a tentative D call TRBD1 (5 bases). This CDR3 region has 15 residues. The germline V and J ends were trimmed by 6 bases and 3 bases, with 16 bases remaining between them. Germline V gene sequence: CDR1 SGHNT, CDR2 YYREEE (reference sequence).

The chain combines TRBV4-1 with TRBJ1-5, with 7 bases fitting TRBD1. The V segment lost 5 bases and the J segment 5 bases; nucleotides outside the gene matches: 6. CDR1 is MGHRA, CDR2 YSYEKL, per germline. There are 14 residues in the CDR3. CDR3 sequence (DNA): TGCGCCAGCAGCTATTATGACAGGGATCAGCCCCAGCATTTT. Its translation is CASSYYDRDQPQHF.

The chain couples TRBV28 to TRBJ1-4; tentative D call: TRBD1 (6 bases). The V gene lost 5 bases and the J gene lost 14 bases, with 15 bases spanning the gap. The CDR3 consists of 12 residues. The germline CDR1 and CDR2 sequences are MDHEN and SYDVKM. The CDR3 nucleotides read TGTGCCAGCAGTATACAACAGGGACGCCTGTTTTTT. Protein: CASSIQQGRLFF.

The chain employs TRBV5-1 and TRBJ1-2; 7 bases are shared with TRBD1. V dropped 1 base and J dropped 6; count of bases not matched to a gene: 3. CDR1 and CDR2 from the germline V gene are SGHRS and YFSETQ. The CDR3 is made up of 13 amino acids. As DNA, the CDR3 is TGCGCCAGCAGCTTGACAGGGGTGGATGGCTACACCTTC. Its translation is CASSLTGVDGYTF.

The chain uses TRBV19 and TRBJ1-5; possible D gene TRBD1, 6 bases. The CDR3 extends over 15 amino acids. V lost 7 bases and J lost 2, with 15 bases in between. Germline CDR1 LNHDA, CDR2 SQIVND (reference sequence). In DNA, the CDR3 is TGTGCCAGTAACCCGACAGGAGGTGGCAATCAGCCCCAGCATTTT. Translation: CASNPTGGGNQPQHF.

This clone was recorded once. The rearrangement links TRBV6-1 to TRBJ2-7; D perhaps matches TRBD1 (6 bases). Per germline, CDR1 MNHNS and CDR2 SASEGT. The CDR3 loop spans 15 amino acids. The V and J ends lost 1 base and 2 bases respectively, with 12 bases between them. CDR3 region: CASSEVQDSTYEQYF. CDR3 nucleotide sequence: TGTGCCAGCAGTGAAGTACAGGACAGTACCTACGAGCAGTACTTC.

V gene TRBV4-3 combines with J gene TRBJ1-6; 10 bases are a match to TRBD1. Germline V gene sequence: CDR1 LGHNA, CDR2 YSLEER. J gave up 10 bases and V 4 bases, and 10 bases lay outside the gene matches. The CDR3 loop spans 16 amino acids. The DNA of the CDR3 is TGCGCCAGCAGCCGGAATCCGGGACAGGGGAACTCACCCCTCCACTTT. Translated, it gives CASSRNPGQGNSPLHF.

This sequence joins TRBV5-1 and TRBJ1-2, with D perhaps matching TRBD1 (5 bases). There are 16 residues in the CDR3. Germline loops: CDR1 SGHRS, CDR2 YFSETQ. The V end lost 4 bases, the J end lost 0 bases, and 16 bases lay between the germline ends. This CDR3 is CASSLWGDGANYGYTF. The CDR3 region has the DNA TGCGCCAGCAGCCTTTGGGGGGACGGAGCTAACTATGGCTACACCTTC.

The chain couples TRBV6-6 to TRBJ1-1; 7 bases agree with TRBD1. Losses at the gene ends were 6 bases for V and 4 bases for J; bases not matched to a gene: 5. The V gene's germline CDR1 is MNHNY and CDR2 SVGAGI (reference sequence). The CDR3 has 13 residues. The CDR3 DNA reads as TGTGCCAGCAGATCCTCAGGGGGCACTGAAGCTTTCTTT. Translation: CASRSSGGTEAFF.